This TCR beta chain is drawn from a study of blood T cell repertoires in COVID-19. Across the whole study: Sample material is recorded as cDNA or gDNA derived from T cells, B-cell-depleted T cells, or PBMCs.

TCRdb's table, derived via immunoSEQ multiplex PCR, lists solely in-frame clones and lacks some. The sample records roughly 140,000 clones, almost 90% being singletons. This clone was found once. The CDR3 consists of 16 residues. Germline V CDR1 and CDR2: SGHVS, FNYEAQ. V lost 2 bases and J lost 7, with 17 bases in between. The genes are TRBV7-6 and TRBJ1-4; D is perhaps TRBD1 (5 bases). The sequence derives from a man between 45 and 60 years old with active or convalescent COVID-19. The specimen was peripheral blood. CDR3: CASSLRVAGRGEKLFF. CDR3 nucleotide sequence: TGTGCCAGCAGCTTAAGGGTGGCAGGAAGGGGTGAAAAACTGTTTTTT. The variable domain in full, with the rest retrieved from reference TRBV7-6 and TRBJ1-4, is GAGVSQSPRYKVTKRGQDVALRCDPISGHVSLYWYRQALGQGPEFLTYFNYEAQQDKSGLPNDRFSAERPEGSISTLTIQRTEQRDSAMYRCASSLRVAGRGEKLFFGSGTQLSVL.